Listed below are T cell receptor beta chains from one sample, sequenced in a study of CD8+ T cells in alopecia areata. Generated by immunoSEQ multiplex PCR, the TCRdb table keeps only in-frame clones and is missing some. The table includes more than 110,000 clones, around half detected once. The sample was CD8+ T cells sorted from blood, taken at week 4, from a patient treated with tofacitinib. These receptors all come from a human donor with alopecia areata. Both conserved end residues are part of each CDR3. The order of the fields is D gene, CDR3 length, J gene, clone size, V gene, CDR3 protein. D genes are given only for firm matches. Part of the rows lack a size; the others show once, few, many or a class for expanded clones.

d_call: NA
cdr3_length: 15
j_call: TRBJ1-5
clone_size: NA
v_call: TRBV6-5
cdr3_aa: CASSYSVGGNQPQHF

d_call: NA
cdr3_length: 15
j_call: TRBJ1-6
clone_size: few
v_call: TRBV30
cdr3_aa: CAWSVGGLDNSPLHF

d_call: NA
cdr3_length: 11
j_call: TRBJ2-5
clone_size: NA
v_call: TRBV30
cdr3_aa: CAWSVAETQYF

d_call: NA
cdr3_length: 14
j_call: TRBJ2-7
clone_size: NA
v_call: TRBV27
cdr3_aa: CASSGGASSYEQYF

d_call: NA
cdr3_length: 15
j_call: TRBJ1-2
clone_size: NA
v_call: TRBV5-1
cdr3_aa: CASSLAFRQNYGYTF

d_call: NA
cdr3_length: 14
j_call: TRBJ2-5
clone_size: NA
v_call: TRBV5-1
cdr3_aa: CASSPRGARETQYF

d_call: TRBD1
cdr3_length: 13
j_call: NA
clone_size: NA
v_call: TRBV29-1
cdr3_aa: CSVGTGGPYEQYF

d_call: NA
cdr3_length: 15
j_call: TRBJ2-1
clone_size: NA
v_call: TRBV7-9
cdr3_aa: CASSPPLSSYNEQFF

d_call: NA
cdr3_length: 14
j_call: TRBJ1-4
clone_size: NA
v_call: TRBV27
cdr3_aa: CASGRLSTNEKLFF

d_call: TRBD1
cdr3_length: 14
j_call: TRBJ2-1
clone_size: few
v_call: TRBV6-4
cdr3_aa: CASSRGQAPNEQFF

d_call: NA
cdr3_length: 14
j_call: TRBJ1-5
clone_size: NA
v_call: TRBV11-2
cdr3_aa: CASSPGGRDQPQHF

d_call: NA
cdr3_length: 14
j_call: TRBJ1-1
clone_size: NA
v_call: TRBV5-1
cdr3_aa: CASSLRPRPSEAFF

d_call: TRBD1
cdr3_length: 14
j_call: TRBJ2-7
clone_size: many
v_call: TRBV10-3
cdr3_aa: CAISESLGQDEQYF

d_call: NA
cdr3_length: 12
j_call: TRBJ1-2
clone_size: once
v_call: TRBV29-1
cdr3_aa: CSDLRADYGYTF

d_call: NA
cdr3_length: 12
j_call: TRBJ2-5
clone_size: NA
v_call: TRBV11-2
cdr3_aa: CASSLGDETQYF

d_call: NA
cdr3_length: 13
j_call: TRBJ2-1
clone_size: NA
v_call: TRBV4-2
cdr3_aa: CASSQVRGHEQFF

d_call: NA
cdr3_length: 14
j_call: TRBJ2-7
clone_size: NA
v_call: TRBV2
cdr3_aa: CASSFGQPTYEQYF

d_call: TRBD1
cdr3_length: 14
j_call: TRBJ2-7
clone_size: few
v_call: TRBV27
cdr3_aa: CASSWDRGHNEQYF

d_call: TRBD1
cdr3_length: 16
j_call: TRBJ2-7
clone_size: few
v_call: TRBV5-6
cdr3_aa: CASSSLTGMDSYEQYF

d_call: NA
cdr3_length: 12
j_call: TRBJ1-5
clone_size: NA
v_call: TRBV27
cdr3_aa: CASSERGQPQHF